The next 7 T cell receptor beta chains were all read from a single sample in a study of blood T cell repertoires in COVID-19. Method: immunoSEQ multiplex PCR; TCRdb's copy keeps in-frame clones and lacks some. The sample consists of 200,000 or so clones, about four fifths of them appearing once. Sequenced: peripheral blood. Receptors originate from an elderly woman with COVID-19, enrolled during active disease.

This clone showed up just a few times. The genes are TRBV5-1 and TRBJ1-1, with a possible D match to TRBD1 (6 bases). Trimming took off 4 bases at V and 4 bases at J, with 11 bases between the two ends. The CDR3 has 13 amino acids. CDR1 and CDR2 (germline): SGHRS, YFSETQ. The DNA of the CDR3 is TGCGCCAGCAGCGCCGGACAGTTCACTGAAGCTTTCTTT. Amino acid sequence: CASSAGQFTEAFF.

The chain is built from TRBV29-1 and TRBJ1-1; 8 bases agree with TRBD1. This CDR3 has 14 amino acids. V lost 4 bases, J lost 6 bases, and 10 bases stayed unmatched. Germline-derived CDR1 and CDR2 are SQVTM and ANQGSEA. The DNA of the CDR3 is TGCAGCGTTGCTACCCGGGACAGGTTAGCTGAAGCTTTCTTT. Residues: CSVATRDRLAEAFF.

CDR3: CASSISGRFRETQYF. CDR3 DNA sequence: TGTGCCAGCAGTATAAGCGGGAGATTTAGGGAGACCCAGTACTTC. This rearrangement joins TRBV28 to TRBJ2-5; 8 bases line up with TRBD2. V lost 5 bases, J lost 5 bases, and 10 bases stayed unmatched. Germline CDR1 is MDHEN and CDR2 is SYDVKM. The CDR3 spans 15 residues.

This chain joins TRBV30 and TRBJ2-7, with D maybe TRBD1 (6 bases). The CDR3 has 14 residues. Trimming cost V 0 bases and J 4 bases, with 13 bases left between them. Germline CDR1 GTSNPN, CDR2 SVGIG (reference sequence). The CDR3, as DNA: TGTGCCTGGAGTGTAGGGCTGACAGGTTACGAGCAGTACTTC. Translation gives CAWSVGLTGYEQYF.

Note on this clone: Other DNA sequences of this sample code for an identical CDR3. V is TRBV6-5 and J is TRBJ2-3; weak D call: TRBD2 (6 bases). The CDR3 consists of 15 residues. Between the trimmed V and J ends, which lost 0 bases and 1 base, there was a span of 8 bases. Germline V CDR1 and CDR2: MNHEY, SVGAGI. The CDR3 region has the DNA TGTGCCAGCAGTTACTCCCCGGGAGGCACAGATACGCAGTATTTT. Translating gives CASSYSPGGTDTQYF.

The chain employs TRBV21-1 and TRBJ2-1; the DNA was not used to check the table's D call, TRBD2. TRBV21-1 is noted as a pseudogene. The CDR3 is 16 residues long. The CDR3 DNA reads as TGTGCCAGCAGCAAAGAAGAGCAGCGGGAGGACAATGAGCAGTTCTTC. Its translation: CASSKEEQREDNEQFF.

This clone has only one observation. The chain has TRBV4-1 and TRBJ1-1, with D hard to call. The CDR3 totals 15 residues. Trimming cost V 0 bases and J 2 bases, with 10 bases left between them. Germline CDR1 and CDR2: MGHRA and YSYEKL. The CDR3 spells CASSQDMAANTEAFF. CDR3 DNA: TGCGCCAGCAGCCAAGATATGGCTGCTAACACTGAAGCTTTCTTT.